This T cell receptor (beta chain) appears in the sequencing data of a study of shared clonotypes between healthy human individuals. Sequencing was performed with immunoSEQ multiplex PCR; in TCRdb, only in-frame clones are kept and a portion is missing. The sample has roughly 1.4 million clones, 98% to 99% seen once; the top ten hold 0.36%. Nashville, Tennessee was home to all donors, each a Caucasian adult. The germline V and J ends were trimmed by 1 base and 4 bases, with 16 bases remaining between them. There are 16 residues in the CDR3. Germline V lookup: CDR1 SGHTA, CDR2 FQGNSA. The sequence was obtained from a man in his thirties or forties in good health. The sample taken for sequencing was naive CD4+ T cells sorted from blood. The subset is: CD45RA+ positively selected. The chain uses TRBV7-2 and TRBJ2-5; perhaps D is TRBD1 or TRBD2 (6 bases each). The CDR3 sequence is CASSLDGGPGGETQYF. CDR3 nucleotide sequence: TGTGCCAGCAGCTTAGATGGGGGGCCCGGCGGAGAGACCCAGTACTTC.